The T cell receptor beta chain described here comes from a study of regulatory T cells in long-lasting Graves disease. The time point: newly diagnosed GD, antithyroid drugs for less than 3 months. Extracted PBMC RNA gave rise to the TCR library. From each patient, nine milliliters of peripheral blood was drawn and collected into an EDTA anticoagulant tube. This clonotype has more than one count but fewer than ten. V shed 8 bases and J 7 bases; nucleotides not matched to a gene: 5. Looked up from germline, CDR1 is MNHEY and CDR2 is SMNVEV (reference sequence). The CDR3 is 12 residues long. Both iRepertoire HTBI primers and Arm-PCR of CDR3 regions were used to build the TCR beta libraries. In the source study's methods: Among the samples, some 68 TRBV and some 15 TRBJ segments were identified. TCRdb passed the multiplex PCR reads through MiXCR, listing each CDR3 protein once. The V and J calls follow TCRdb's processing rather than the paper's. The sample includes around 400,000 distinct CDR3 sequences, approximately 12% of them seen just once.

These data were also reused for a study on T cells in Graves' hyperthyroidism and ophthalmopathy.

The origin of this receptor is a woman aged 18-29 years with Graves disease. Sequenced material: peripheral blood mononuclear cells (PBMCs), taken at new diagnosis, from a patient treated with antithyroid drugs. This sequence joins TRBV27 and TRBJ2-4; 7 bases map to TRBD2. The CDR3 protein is CASGGERNIQYF. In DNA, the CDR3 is TGTGCCAGCGGGGGGGAGAGGAACATTCAGTACTTC.